This TCR beta chain was found in a study of vaccination and CD4 T cells after COVID-19. Study details: Median draw time for post-COVID samples was 101 days post-diagnosis (range 35 to 161). Post-vaccine sample collection happened at a median of about 10 weeks after dose two, ranging 14 to 241.

The germline CDR1 and CDR2 sequences are LNHDA and SQIVND (reference sequence). The CDR3 is 16 amino acids. J was trimmed by 0 bases and V by 7 bases; bases with no gene match: 9. Cultured CD4+ T-cell DNA underwent Oncomine TCR Beta short-read sequencing. TCRdb re-called the PCR reads through MiXCR, storing one row per CDR3 protein. The sample lists under 9,500 distinct CDR3 sequences; about 65% were seen once. Worth noting for this clonotype: Its matching antigen is unknown.

Study results and caveats: Researchers report that a median approximately 86% of reactive clones in convalescent patients surfaced only post-vaccination.

Specified treatment: approximately 11-day PBMC culture with coronavirus spike peptide pools or control peptides (ViraFEST assay). Each well held 2 million or so PBMCs in IL-2 (about 10 IU/ml) medium with approximately 9.1 ug/ml peptide pools. The sequenced material came from CD4+ T cells from blood, cultured in vitro. The chain couples TRBV19 to TRBJ2-3, with TRBD2 matching over 8 bases. This receptor was obtained from a human donor who had recovered from COVID-19. The CDR3 DNA is TGTGCCAGTACTCCCGGACTAGCTCCTAGCACAGATACGCAGTATTTT. This translates into CASTPGLAPSTDTQYF.